A single sample is the source of the 2 T cell receptor beta chains below, sequenced in a study of a mutant IDH1 vaccine in newly diagnosed glioma. Time point denoted: baseline, week 1 (first vaccination visit). Treatment given: pre-vaccination baseline after standard-of-care therapy. Assay used: immunoSEQ multiplex PCR; TCRdb lists only in-frame clones, some missing. The data show some 90,000 clones, with approximately 80% seen just once and about 5.2% held by the top ten. The specimen was PBMCs, collected from a glioma patient treated with radiotherapy, temozolomide or both. All receptors derive from a man aged 40-50 years with glioma. Some clones in this sample may be carry-over from other donors' samples.

The chain joins TRBV4-1 to TRBJ2-7; perhaps D is TRBD1 or TRBD2 (6 bases each). The length of the CDR3 is 15 residues. V was cut by 1 base and J by 4 bases, with 14 bases left in between. Per the germline V gene, CDR1 is MGHRA and CDR2 is YSYEKL. CDR3 sequence reads: CASSQVRRGGYEQYF. The CDR3 coding sequence is TGCGCCAGCAGCCAAGTTCGGAGAGGGGGGTACGAGCAGTACTTC.

The chain has TRBV19 and TRBJ1-5; 9 nucleotides match TRBD1. This CDR3 has 16 residues. The junction had 7 bases not matched to a gene; V was cut back by 4 bases and J by 3 bases. CDR1 and CDR2 from the germline V gene are LNHDA and SQIVND (reference sequence). Here the CDR3 reads CASSNSGTGNNQPQHF. The CDR3 bases are TGTGCCAGTAGTAACTCCGGGACAGGGAACAATCAGCCCCAGCATTTT.